The T cell receptor (beta chain) under discussion was sequenced for a study of T cell repertoires in cytomegalovirus infection (dated by TCRdb to the late 2010s). For the study in its entirety: Donor HLA type was relevant to the analysis, because carriage of CMV infection together with the matching HLA type was indicated by public TCR beta signatures. Study-wide conclusions, independent of this receptor: In both this cohort and an independent cohort of over 350 donors, the cumulative frequency of public TCR beta family members distinguished carriers of CMV infection plus the relevant HLA type. The ex vivo response was dominated by HLA-C-restricted CMV-specific TCR beta clonotypes, which also provided the single most frequent clonotype in two of eight donors.

Sequencer: Illumina HiSeq 1500. TCRdb reprocessing: public reads trimmed at Q25 with fastp, clones called with MiXCR, in-frame beta chains kept. CDR3 protein sequences are deduplicated, and each keeps its most common genes and DNA. Within this sample are just under 550,000 distinct CDR3 sequences, with about 30% of them counted one time only. Around 14% of the sample lies in the top ten. At the junction V is shortened by 5 bases and J by 1 base; bases outside the gene matches: 6. CDR3 length: 15 amino acids, cysteine to phenylalanine. The read is trimmed to its CDR3 DNA, 45 bases read in frame from base 1. In the germline V gene, CDR1 corresponds to SQVTM and CDR2 to ANQGSEA. A note on this clonotype: It lacks a known antigen. Qualities for individual bases were not recorded, and no much larger clone is one base off.

Sequencing input: PBMCs. The sequence came from a human donor in good health (CMV status not recorded). Some clones in this sample may be carry-over from other donors' samples. The chain uses TRBV29-1 and TRBJ2-3, and 10 junction bases match TRBD2. The nucleotides read TGCAGCGTTCGAACCGGGACTAGCGGCACAGATACGCAGTATTTT. Translated, this gives CSVRTGTSGTDTQYF.